This T cell receptor (beta chain) emerged from a study of blood T cell repertoires in COVID-19 (dated by TCRdb to 2019 to 2021). Looking at the study overall: Samples covering the acute and convalescent phases of COVID-19 were provided by collaborators in the United States, Italy and Spain. The prospective study material was composed of cDNA or gDNA derived from T cells, B-cell-depleted T cells, or PBMCs. Samples came from the ongoing ImmuneRACE study (first 160 participants) plus 1,254 subjects from 6 global collaborators. HLA class I and class II types, where available, came from metadata supplied by the sample provider rather than from assay-based typing. Nearly every sample came with metadata listing a de-identified subject ID, COVID-19 status, age in years and sex. The repertoires were released in a freely available public database meant as a resource for research on the immune response to SARS-CoV-2. Subjects who had been exposed to COVID-19, were actively infected with it, or had recovered from it provided the deeply sampled blood TCRbeta repertoires that made up the dataset.

CDR1 and CDR2, per the germline V gene, are SGHVS and FNYEAQ. Trimming leaves V shorter by 1 base and J shorter by 2 bases, with the junction holding 17 bases beyond the gene matches. Inclusive of the bounding cysteine and phenylalanine, the CDR3 is 20 residues long. Only the CDR3 DNA is retained, 60 bases long and in frame from the first base. The study at large found these results: How much clinical and demographic metadata was included differed by source and by participant, and the metadata was provided uncurated.

The sample holds one count of this clone. Its antigen remains unidentified. Base qualities are missing; no much larger clone stands one base away. TCRbeta CDR3 regions were amplified from genomic DNA by means of the immunoSEQ Assay, a bias-controlled multiplex PCR. Concerning the study's data processing: Within the assay, amplification of reference gene primers was used to estimate how many nucleated cells each sample contained. To quantify the absolute abundance of each unique TCRbeta CDR3 rearrangement, sequence reads were collapsed and filtered. Productive Simpson clonality was computed per sample as the square root of Simpson's diversity index over productive rearrangements. What TCRdb holds here is the immuneACCESS table cut down to in-frame rearrangements. Part of the clones is not present; checked against another copy, under half of the missing clones reflect an unresolved V gene, and the others are unexplained. V, J and clone size derive from that table, while D and trimming were established from the DNA sequence. Recorded for this sample are 150,000 or so clones; 65% to 90% of them occurred a single time. The top ten constitute 7.2% of the sample.

Collaborating institutions collected whole blood in K2EDTA tubes following their own protocols. For TCRbeta analysis, collaborator samples were shipped as frozen whole blood, as isolated PBMCs, or as DNA extracted from either sample type. The sequence was collected from a woman in her forties or fifties in a cohort sampled during active or convalescent COVID-19. The chain links TRBV7-6 with TRBJ2-5, and TRBD1 matches 9 of the central bases. The specimen was peripheral blood. The nucleotides read TGTGCCAGCAGCTTAGGGGGGTTTTGGACAGGGGACCGGATACAAGAGACCCAGTACTTC. This encodes CASSLGGFWTGDRIQETQYF.